This T cell receptor beta chain was recovered during a study of T cells after yellow fever vaccination. TCRdb re-called the 5' RACE reads with MiXCR, one entry per CDR3 protein. The sample records more than 350,000 distinct CDR3 sequences, about 9.9% being singletons. The CDR3 extends over 13 amino acids. CDR1 MGHRA and CDR2 YSYEKL come from the germline V gene. The V gene lost 4 bases and the J gene lost 4 bases, with 9 bases spanning the gap. Sequencing used PBMCs, obtained on the day of the first yellow fever vaccination. This receptor was taken from a young man who received the YFV17D yellow fever vaccine. This rearrangement joins TRBV4-1 to TRBJ2-3, with D possibly TRBD2 on 6 matching bases. The CDR3 nucleotides read TGCGCCAGCAGCCCGAGGAGGGCAGATACGCAGTATTTT. Its protein is CASSPRRADTQYF.